This TCR beta chain came from a study of PD-1 blockade in mismatch repair-deficient tumors. Trimming pared 3 bases from V and 3 bases from J, leaving 9 bases between. CDR3 length equals 13 residues. Germline values: CDR1 KGHSH, CDR2 LQKENI. Assay used: immunoSEQ multiplex PCR; TCRdb lists only in-frame clones, some missing. This table holds under 95,000 clones, approximately 80% found once. Mismatch repair deficiency was confirmed in all patients, by PCR or immunohistochemistry. Regarding the study as a whole: Rapid post-treatment expansion, then contraction, generally preceding radiologic response, marked tumor-resident clones.

On this clone itself: Its antigen is unknown. Other DNA sequences in the sample encode the same CDR3.

This rearrangement joins TRBV18 to TRBJ2-7; tentative D call: TRBD2 (5 bases). This specimen was peripheral blood, taken 44 weeks after starting pembrolizumab. The sequence derives from an adult with mismatch repair-deficient cancer. The CDR3 sequence: CASSPPGSYEQYF. CDR3 bases: TGTGCCAGCTCACCCCCTGGGAGCTACGAGCAGTACTTC. Full variable domain (rest looked up from reference TRBV18 and TRBJ2-7): NAGVMQNPRHLVRRRGQEARLRCSPMKGHSHVYWYRQLPEEGLKFMVYLQKENIIDESGMPKERFSAEFPKEGPSILRIQQVVRGDSAAYFCASSPPGSYEQYFGPGTRLTVT.